The 24 T cell receptor beta chains below come from one sample, sequenced in a study of technical replicates of blood from a handful of donors (dated by TCRdb to about 2017). Library prep was done by the immunoSEQ multiplex PCR assay. The source is immuneACCESS, and TCRdb retained only in-frame sequences with V and J called. Part of the clones is not carried over; for the studies checked, unresolved V genes explain less than half of this, and the remainder is unexplained. The sample table holds 79,000 or so clones, of which 80% to 95% were seen once. The ten largest clones add up to approximately 0.4% of the sample. The sequencing input was T cells isolated from PBMCs. The receptor set was obtained from a human donor in good health.

This clone was counted only a few times. This rearrangement joins TRBV9 to TRBJ1-1; possible D gene TRBD1, 6 bases. Per germline, CDR1 SGDLS and CDR2 YYNGEE. The CDR3 sequence is 14 residues long. V dropped 0 bases and J dropped 4 bases, with 10 bases sitting between them. The CDR3 DNA sequence: TGTGCCAGCAGCGTAGGGTCAGGGGCCACTGAAGCTTTCTTT. The encoded protein is CASSVGSGATEAFF. The full variable domain, completed using reference TRBV9 and TRBJ1-1, is DSGVTQTPKHLITATGQRVTLRCSPRSGDLSVYWYQQSLDQGLQFLIQYYNGEERAKGNILERFSAQQFPDLHSELNLSSLELGDSALYFCASSVGSGATEAFFGQGTRLTVV.

The rearrangement links TRBV29-1 to TRBJ2-6; 7 bases line up with TRBD1. Germline CDR1 is SQVTM and CDR2 is ANQGSEA. There are 15 residues in the CDR3. Trimming at V came to 5 bases and at J to 2 bases, leaving 6 bases not matched to a gene. CDR3: CSVQSTGAGANVLTF. The CDR3 bases are TGCAGCGTTCAATCCACAGGGGCTGGGGCCAACGTCCTGACTTTC.

The chain couples TRBV5-8 to TRBJ2-7; D unresolved. Trimming removed 0 bases at V and 7 bases at J, with 14 bases between. The CDR3 sequence is 14 residues long. Looked up from germline, CDR1 is SGHTS and CDR2 is YDEGEE. The CDR3 loop is CASSLGTVPWEQYF. CDR3 DNA sequence: TGTGCCAGCAGCTTGGGTACGGTACCTTGGGAGCAGTACTTC.

The V gene is TRBV7-9, the J gene TRBJ1-1; tentatively, D is TRBD1 (6 bases). Germline V gene sequence: CDR1 SEHNR, CDR2 FQNEAQ (reference sequence). The CDR3 sequence is 14 residues long. The V and J ends lost 6 bases and 1 base respectively, with 12 bases between them. The CDR3 DNA sequence: TGTGCCAGCAGTTACGGGACACGGAACACTGAAGCTTTCTTT. The encoded protein is CASSYGTRNTEAFF.

The CDR3 here is CASSSTAPYGYTF. The CDR3 DNA reads TGTGCCAGCAGCTCAACAGCCCCTTATGGCTACACCTTC. V is TRBV7-9 and J is TRBJ1-2; no firm D call. Germline V gene data show CDR1 as SEHNR and CDR2 as FQNEAQ (reference sequence). The CDR3 spans 13 residues. V lost 4 bases to trimming and J lost 5 bases, with 11 bases between them.

The chain couples TRBV11-2 to TRBJ2-3, with D possibly TRBD2 on 5 matching bases. The CDR3 has 14 residues. Trimming cost V 2 bases and J 9 bases, with 15 bases left between them. The germline CDR1 and CDR2 sequences are SGHAT and FQNNGV. The CDR3 DNA reads TGTGCCAGCAGCTTATGGACGGGATTTGTCACGCAGTATTTT. It is translated as CASSLWTGFVTQYF.

The chain has TRBV2 and TRBJ1-5; 8 bases agree with TRBD1. The V segment lost 6 bases and the J segment 0 bases; nucleotides outside the gene matches: 10. This CDR3 comprises 17 residues. Germline V gives CDR1 SNHLY, CDR2 FYNNEI. The CDR3 region is CASSLQGGLYSNQPQHF. The CDR3 nucleotides are TGTGCCAGCAGCTTACAGGGGGGTCTTTATAGCAATCAGCCCCAGCATTTT.

A remark on this clone: The junction shows a germline mismatch at one end, possibly a read error. The rearrangement joins TRBV23-1 to TRBJ2-2, with a weak D call TRBD1 (5 bases). TRBV23-1 is designated an ORF whose function remains uncertain. This CDR3 region has 19 residues. CDR3 nucleotides: TGCGCCAGCAGTCCAGTTATCATCCCGAGACAGTGGAACGCCGGGGAGCTGTTTTTT. This gives the protein CASSPVIIPRQWNAGELFF.

This chain uses TRBV30 with TRBJ1-2; 8 bases fit TRBD1. Germline CDR1 GTSNPN, CDR2 SVGIG (reference sequence). This CDR3 comprises 14 residues. J gave up 1 base and V 5 bases, and 6 bases lay outside the gene matches. CDR3 residues: CAWGGTGLNYGYTF. CDR3 nucleotide sequence: TGTGCCTGGGGGGGGACAGGACTTAACTATGGCTACACCTTC.

The chain uses TRBV15 and TRBJ1-1; no clear D. CDR1 and CDR2 (germline): LNHNV, YYDKDF (reference sequence). Trimming shortened V by 3 bases and J by 8 bases, and 10 bases separated the two germline ends. There are 12 residues in the CDR3. The CDR3 DNA follows: TGTGCCACCAGCAGGGCCACCAGAGAAGCTTTCTTT. It is translated as CATSRATREAFF.

This clone was picked up one time. V is TRBV4-1 and J is TRBJ1-2; D might be TRBD1 (6 bases). CDR1 is MGHRA and CDR2 is YSYEKL in the germline V gene. This CDR3 spans 16 amino acids. V was trimmed by 1 base and J by 1 base, leaving 13 bases between them. The CDR3 is CASSQGWAGDNYGYTF. The CDR3 DNA reads TGCGCCAGCAGCCAAGGGTGGGCAGGGGATAACTATGGCTACACCTTC.

The V and J genes are TRBV2 and TRBJ2-1, with D maybe TRBD2 (6 bases). Trimming took 6 bases from V and 2 from J, leaving 14 bases between them. Germline V gene sequence: CDR1 SNHLY, CDR2 FYNNEI. This CDR3 spans 15 amino acids. The CDR3 loop is CASSHQTSAYNEQFF. The CDR3, as DNA: TGTGCCAGCAGCCACCAGACTAGTGCCTACAATGAGCAGTTCTTC.

The J gene is TRBJ2-1, the V gene TRBV7-8; D may be TRBD2 (5 bases). Germline values: CDR1 SGHVS, CDR2 FQNEAQ. Between the trimmed V and J ends, which lost 3 bases and 6 bases, there was a span of 9 bases. The CDR3 is made up of 13 amino acids. DNA for the CDR3: TGTGCCAGCAGCTTCATGGACTTCAATGAGCAGTTCTTC. This sequence encodes CASSFMDFNEQFF.

The chain links TRBV10-3 to TRBJ1-4; a weak D match, TRBD1 (6 bases). The CDR3 is 17 residues long. Between the trimmed V and J ends, which lost 3 bases and 3 bases, there was a span of 17 bases. CDR1 ENHRY and CDR2 SYGVKD come from the germline V gene. The CDR3 DNA follows: TGTGCCATCAGTGACGGTCACCGAGGGACACCTAATGAAAAACTGTTTTTT. It translates to CAISDGHRGTPNEKLFF.

The chain joins TRBV5-4 to TRBJ2-2; tentative D call: TRBD1 (6 bases). There are 14 residues in the CDR3. Germline V gene sequence: CDR1 SGHNT, CDR2 YYREEE (reference sequence). V was pared by 4 bases and J by 5 bases, with 12 bases between. The CDR3 region has the DNA TGTGCCAGCAGCCAACAGGGTAGGACCGGGGAGCTGTTTTTT. This encodes CASSQQGRTGELFF.

The chain combines TRBV6-5 with TRBJ1-4; D possibly corresponds to TRBD1 (5 bases). This CDR3 has 16 residues. CDR1 is MNHEY and CDR2 is SVGAGI in the germline V gene. V was trimmed by 0 bases and J by 2 bases, leaving 10 bases between them. CDR3 nucleotides: TGTGCCAGCAGTTACTCCGGGGGGAGTACTAATGAAAAACTGTTTTTT. Protein product: CASSYSGGSTNEKLFF.

The V gene is TRBV27, the J gene TRBJ1-2, with 10 bases aligning to TRBD1. Germline assignment: CDR1 MNHEY and CDR2 SMNVEV (reference sequence). The CDR3 totals 15 residues. With 5 bases clipped from V and 3 bases from J, the junction kept 6 bases outside the gene matches. CDR3 amino acids: CASSVTGGAYYGYTF. Written as DNA, the CDR3 is TGTGCCAGCAGTGTGACAGGGGGCGCTTACTATGGCTACACCTTC.

This clone was observed once. The rearrangement uses TRBV7-9 and TRBJ1-3, with D perhaps matching TRBD1 (5 bases). The CDR3 contains 14 residues. Germline CDR1 is SEHNR and CDR2 is FQNEAQ (reference sequence). V lost 4 bases and J lost 0, with 7 bases in between. The CDR3 sequence is CASSYDSSGNTIYF. In DNA, the CDR3 is TGTGCCAGCAGCTATGACAGCTCTGGAAACACCATATATTTT.

The rearrangement uses TRBV19 and TRBJ1-4; D gene uncertain. Germline V lookup: CDR1 LNHDA, CDR2 SQIVND (reference sequence). This CDR3 has 14 amino acids. V lost 5 bases and J lost 0, with 7 bases in between. The CDR3 DNA sequence: TGTGCCAGTAGTTCAGTTGCAACTAATGAAAAACTGTTTTTT. It encodes CASSSVATNEKLFF.

The chain recombines TRBV6-5 with TRBJ2-7; TRBD2 might be the D (5 bases). Trimming left V 2 bases short and J 1 base short, with 9 bases between. The CDR3 length is 14 residues. Germline V CDR1 and CDR2: MNHEY, SVGAGI. The CDR3 region has the DNA TGTGCCAGCAGTTACGTCAGGACTTCCTACGAGCAGTACTTC. Amino acid sequence: CASSYVRTSYEQYF.

The V call is TRBV29-1, the J call TRBJ2-7; no reliable D call. CDR3 length: 11 residues. Looked up from germline, CDR1 is SQVTM and CDR2 is ANQGSEA. The V end was cut by 4 bases, the J end by 3 bases, with 7 bases between. CDR3 nucleotides: TGCAGCGTTGGAACGGGCTACGAGCAGTACTTC. It codes for CSVGTGYEQYF.

This rearrangement joins TRBV27 to TRBJ1-2, with 12 bases that match TRBD1. The ends lost 8 bases at V and 4 bases at J; junction bases unmatched: 8. This CDR3 has 15 residues. The V gene's germline CDR1 is MNHEY and CDR2 SMNVEV (reference sequence). CDR3 residues: CASCVGTGGVYGYTF. The CDR3 nucleotides read TGTGCCAGCTGCGTGGGGACAGGGGGCGTCTATGGCTACACCTTC.

The chain combines TRBV6-1 with TRBJ2-7; TRBD2 is a possible D gene (5 bases). V gave up 2 bases and J gave up 3 bases, with 35 bases separating them. This CDR3 contains 22 residues. From germline, CDR1 is MNHNS and CDR2 SASEGT. CDR3 protein: CASSEWPGGVNGAGGDYYEQYF. CDR3 DNA: TGTGCCAGCAGTGAATGGCCCGGAGGAGTGAATGGCGCGGGTGGAGATTACTACGAGCAGTACTTC.

The CDR3 nucleotides are TGTGCCAGCAGTGACGGACTAGCGGGAGGGTACGAGCAGTACTTC. It codes for CASSDGLAGGYEQYF. The rearrangement uses TRBV6-1 and TRBJ2-7; 15 bases align to TRBD2. The CDR3 covers 15 residues. The V gene's germline CDR1 is MNHNS and CDR2 SASEGT. Trimming at V came to 3 bases and at J to 4 bases, leaving 1 base not matched to a gene.